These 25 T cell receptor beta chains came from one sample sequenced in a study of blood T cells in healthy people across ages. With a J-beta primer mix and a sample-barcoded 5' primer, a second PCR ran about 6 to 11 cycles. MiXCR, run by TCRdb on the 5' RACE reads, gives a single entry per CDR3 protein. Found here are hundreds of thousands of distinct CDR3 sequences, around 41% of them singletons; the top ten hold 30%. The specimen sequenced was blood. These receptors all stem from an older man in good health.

DNA of the CDR3: TGCGCCAGCAGCCAAGCTTTTGCCACGGGGGATAATGAGCAGTTCTTC. Its translation: CASSQAFATGDNEQFF. The chain has TRBV4-3 and TRBJ2-1; D perhaps matches TRBD2 (6 bases). Germline assignment: CDR1 LGHNA and CDR2 YSLEER. The ends were cut back, 1 base at V and 7 bases at J, with 17 bases in the middle. There are 16 residues in the CDR3.

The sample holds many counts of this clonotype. For the CDR3, the DNA is TGTGCCAGCAGTATTATGAGAGCCCAGTACTTC. Its translation is CASSIMRAQYF. The chain joins TRBV2 to TRBJ2-5; D gene unclear. Germline V gives CDR1 SNHLY, CDR2 FYNNEI. V lost 5 bases to trimming and J lost 9 bases, with 10 bases between them. This CDR3 has 11 amino acids.

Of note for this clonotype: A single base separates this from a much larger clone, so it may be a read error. The CDR3 is CASSPTGEQYF. The CDR3, as DNA: TGTGCCAGCAGCCCGACCGGAGAGCAGTACTTC. This rearrangement joins TRBV7-2 to TRBJ2-5; no clear D gene. CDR1 and CDR2 (germline): SGHTA, FQGNSA. This CDR3 is 11 amino acids long. V was trimmed by 5 bases and J by 11 bases, leaving 12 bases between them.

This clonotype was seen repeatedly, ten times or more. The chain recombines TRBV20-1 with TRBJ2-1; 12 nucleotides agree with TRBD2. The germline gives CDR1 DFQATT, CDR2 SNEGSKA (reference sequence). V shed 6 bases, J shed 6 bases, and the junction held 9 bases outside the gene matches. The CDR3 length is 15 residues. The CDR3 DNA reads TGCAGTGCCCCCCTCACTAGCGGGGGGCGCAATGAGCAGTTCTTC. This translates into CSAPLTSGGRNEQFF.

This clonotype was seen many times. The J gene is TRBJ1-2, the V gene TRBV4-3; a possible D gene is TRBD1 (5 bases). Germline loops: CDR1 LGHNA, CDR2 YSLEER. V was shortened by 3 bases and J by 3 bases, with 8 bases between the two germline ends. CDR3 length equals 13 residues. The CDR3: CASSQRGDYGYTF. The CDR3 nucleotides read TGCGCCAGCAGCCAGAGGGGAGACTATGGCTACACCTTC.

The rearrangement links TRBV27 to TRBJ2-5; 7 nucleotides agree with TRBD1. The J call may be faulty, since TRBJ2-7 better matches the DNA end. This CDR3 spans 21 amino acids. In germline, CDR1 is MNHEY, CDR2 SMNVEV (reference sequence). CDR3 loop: CASSFSPPRSKGGAGIDEQYF. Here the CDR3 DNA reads TGTGCCAGCAGTTTCTCGCCCCCTCGTTCCAAAGGGGGCGCTGGTATCGACGAGCAGTACTTC.

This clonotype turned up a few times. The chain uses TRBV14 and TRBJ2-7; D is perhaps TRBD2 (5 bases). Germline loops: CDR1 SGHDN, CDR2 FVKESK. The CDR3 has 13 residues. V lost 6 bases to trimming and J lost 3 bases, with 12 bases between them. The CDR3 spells CASSATGFYEQYF. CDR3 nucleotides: TGTGCCAGCAGTGCAACGGGATTCTACGAGCAGTACTTC.

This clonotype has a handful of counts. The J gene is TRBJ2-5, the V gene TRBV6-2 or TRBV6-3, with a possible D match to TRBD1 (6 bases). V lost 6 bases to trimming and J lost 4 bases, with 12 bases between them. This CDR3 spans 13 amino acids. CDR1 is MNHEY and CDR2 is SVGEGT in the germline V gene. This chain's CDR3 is CASRTGTPETQYF. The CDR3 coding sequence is TGTGCCAGCAGAACAGGGACCCCAGAGACCCAGTACTTC.

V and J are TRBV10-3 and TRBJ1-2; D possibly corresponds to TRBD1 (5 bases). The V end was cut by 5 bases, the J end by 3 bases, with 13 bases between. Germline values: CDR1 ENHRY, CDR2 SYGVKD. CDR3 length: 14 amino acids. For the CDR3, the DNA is TGTGCCATCAGTCCAGGGAAGGCCCACTATGGCTACACCTTC. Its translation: CAISPGKAHYGYTF.

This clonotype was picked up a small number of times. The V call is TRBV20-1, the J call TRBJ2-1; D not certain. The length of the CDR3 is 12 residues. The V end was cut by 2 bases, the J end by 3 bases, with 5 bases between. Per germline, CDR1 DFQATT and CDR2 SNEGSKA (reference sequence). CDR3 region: CSARRNYNEQFF. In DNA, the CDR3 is TGCAGTGCTAGACGGAACTACAATGAGCAGTTCTTC.

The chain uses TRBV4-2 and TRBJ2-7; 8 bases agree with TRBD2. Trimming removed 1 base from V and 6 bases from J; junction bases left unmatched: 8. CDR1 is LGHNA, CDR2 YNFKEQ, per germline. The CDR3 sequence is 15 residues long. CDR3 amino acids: CASSQVPAGVSEQYF. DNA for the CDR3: TGTGCCAGCAGCCAAGTGCCAGCGGGAGTATCCGAGCAGTACTTC.

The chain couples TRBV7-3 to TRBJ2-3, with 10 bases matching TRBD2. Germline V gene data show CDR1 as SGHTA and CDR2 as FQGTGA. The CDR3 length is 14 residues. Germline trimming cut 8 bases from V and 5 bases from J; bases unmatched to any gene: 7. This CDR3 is CASGLAGVGDTQYF. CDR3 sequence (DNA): TGTGCCAGCGGGCTAGCGGGAGTTGGAGATACGCAGTATTTT.

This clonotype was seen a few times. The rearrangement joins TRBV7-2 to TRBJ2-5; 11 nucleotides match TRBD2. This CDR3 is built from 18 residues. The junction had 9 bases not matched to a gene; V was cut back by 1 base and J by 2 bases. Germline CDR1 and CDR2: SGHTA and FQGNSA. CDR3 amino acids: CASSLGSSGGVDQETQYF. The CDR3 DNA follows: TGTGCCAGCAGCTTAGGCAGTAGCGGGGGGGTCGATCAAGAGACCCAGTACTTC.

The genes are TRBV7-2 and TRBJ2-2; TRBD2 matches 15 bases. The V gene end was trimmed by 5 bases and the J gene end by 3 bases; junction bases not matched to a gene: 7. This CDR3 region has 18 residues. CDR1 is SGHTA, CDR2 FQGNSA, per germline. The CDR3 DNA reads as TGTGCCAGCAGCGGCGGACTAGCGGGGGGGGGCTACACCGGGGAGCTGTTTTTT. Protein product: CASSGGLAGGGYTGELFF.

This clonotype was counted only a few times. The CDR3 is CASSFGTSGWSSYEQYF. The CDR3 DNA is TGTGCCAGCAGCTTCGGGACTAGCGGGTGGAGCTCCTACGAGCAGTACTTC. The chain is built from TRBV11-2 and TRBJ2-7; TRBD2 agrees at 12 bases. From germline, CDR1 is SGHAT and CDR2 FQNNGV. This CDR3 is 17 amino acids long. V lost 3 bases to trimming and J lost 0 bases; unmatched junction nucleotides: 6.

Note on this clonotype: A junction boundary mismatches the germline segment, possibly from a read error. The CDR3 reads CASSARGTGGHDTQYF. In DNA, the CDR3 is TGTGCCAGCAGCGCACGCGGGACAGGGGGTCACGATACACAGTATTTT. V is TRBV9 and J is TRBJ2-3; 11 nucleotides agree with TRBD1. This CDR3 is 16 amino acids long. The germline CDR1 and CDR2 sequences are SGDLS and YYNGEE.

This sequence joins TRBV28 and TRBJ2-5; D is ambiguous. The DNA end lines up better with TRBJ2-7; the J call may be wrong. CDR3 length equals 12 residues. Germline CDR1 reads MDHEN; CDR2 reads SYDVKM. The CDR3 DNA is TGTGCCAGCAGAGGCTGGAACTACGAGCAGTACTTC. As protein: CASRGWNYEQYF.

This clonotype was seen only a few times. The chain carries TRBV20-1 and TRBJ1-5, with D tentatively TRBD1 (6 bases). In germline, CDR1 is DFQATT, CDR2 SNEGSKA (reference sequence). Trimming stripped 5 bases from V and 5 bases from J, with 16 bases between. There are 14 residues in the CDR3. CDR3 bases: TGCAGTGCTCCCGACAGGAGGGGATATCAGCCCCAGCATTTT. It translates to CSAPDRRGYQPQHF.

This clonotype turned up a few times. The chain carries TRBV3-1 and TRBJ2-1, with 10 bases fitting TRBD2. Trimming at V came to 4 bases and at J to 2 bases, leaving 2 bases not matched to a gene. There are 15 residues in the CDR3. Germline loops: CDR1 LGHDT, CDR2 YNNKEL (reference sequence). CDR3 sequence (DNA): TGTGCCAGCAGCCGCGGACTAGCGGCCTACAATGAGCAGTTCTTC. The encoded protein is CASSRGLAAYNEQFF.

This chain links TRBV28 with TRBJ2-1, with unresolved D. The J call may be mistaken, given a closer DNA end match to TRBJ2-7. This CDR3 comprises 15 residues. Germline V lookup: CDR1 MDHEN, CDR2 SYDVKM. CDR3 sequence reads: CASSKHSGSYNEQYF. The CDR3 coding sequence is TGTGCCAGCAGTAAGCATAGTGGTTCCTACAATGAGCAGTACTTC.

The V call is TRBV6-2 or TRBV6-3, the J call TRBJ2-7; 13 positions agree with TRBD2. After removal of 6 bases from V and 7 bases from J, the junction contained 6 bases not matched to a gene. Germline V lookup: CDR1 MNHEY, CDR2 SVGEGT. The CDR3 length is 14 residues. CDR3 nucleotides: TGTGCCAGCAGCGGACTAGCGGGAGTTGGAGAGCAGTACTTC. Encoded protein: CASSGLAGVGEQYF.

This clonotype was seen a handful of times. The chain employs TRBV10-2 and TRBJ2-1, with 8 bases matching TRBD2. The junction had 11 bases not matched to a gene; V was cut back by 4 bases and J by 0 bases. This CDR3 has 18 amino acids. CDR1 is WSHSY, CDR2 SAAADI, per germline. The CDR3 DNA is TGCGCCAGCAGTGTCCCTTCGGGAGGGGTAAGCTCCTACAATGAGCAGTTCTTC. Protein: CASSVPSGGVSSYNEQFF.

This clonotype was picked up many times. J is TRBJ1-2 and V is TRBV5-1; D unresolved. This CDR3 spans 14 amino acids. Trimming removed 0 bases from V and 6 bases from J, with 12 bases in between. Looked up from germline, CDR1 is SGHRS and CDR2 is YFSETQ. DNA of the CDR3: TGCGCCAGCAGCTTGGAGCCGGATCTACATGGCTACACCTTC. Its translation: CASSLEPDLHGYTF. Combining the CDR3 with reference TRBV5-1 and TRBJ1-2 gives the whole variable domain KAGVTQTPRYLIKTRGQQVTLSCSPISGHRSVSWYQQTPGQGLQFLFEYFSETQRNKGNFPGRFSGRQFSNSRSEMNVSTLELGDSALYLCASSLEPDLHGYTFGSGTRLTVV.

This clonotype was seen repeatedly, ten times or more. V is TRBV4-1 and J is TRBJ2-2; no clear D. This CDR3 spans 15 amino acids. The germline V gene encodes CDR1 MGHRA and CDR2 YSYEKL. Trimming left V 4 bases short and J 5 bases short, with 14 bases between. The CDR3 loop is CASSPSGSGTGELFF. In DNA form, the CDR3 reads TGCGCCAGCAGCCCCTCCGGGTCTGGGACCGGGGAGCTGTTTTTT.

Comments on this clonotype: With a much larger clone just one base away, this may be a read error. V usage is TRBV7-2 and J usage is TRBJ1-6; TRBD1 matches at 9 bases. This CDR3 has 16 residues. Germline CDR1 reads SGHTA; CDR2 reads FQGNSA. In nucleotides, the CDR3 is TGTGCCAGCAGCAAGTCACAGGGGGCGTATAATTCACCCCCCCACTTT. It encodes CASSKSQGAYNSPPHF. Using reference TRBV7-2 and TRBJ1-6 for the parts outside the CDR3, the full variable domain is GAGVSQSPSNKVTEKGKDVELRCDPISGHTALYWYRQSLGQGLEFLIYFQGNSAPDKSGLPSDRFSAERTGGSVSTLTIQRTQQEDSAVYLCASSKSQGAYNSPPHFGNGTRLTVT.